One sample yielded the 24 T cell receptor beta chains listed below, sequenced in a study of breast tumors, draining lymph nodes, adjacent tissues. Breast cancer patients provided tissue from their axillary draining lymph nodes. Using its own MiXCR run on the multiplex PCR reads, TCRdb lists one record per CDR3 protein. The sample has about 150,000 distinct CDR3 sequences, around 20% seen once. Material: axillary lymph node tissue. These receptors were collected from a female donor with breast cancer. Some clones in this sample may be carry-over from other donors' samples.

This clonotype was observed many times. J is TRBJ2-5 and V is TRBV6-1; D may match TRBD1 or TRBD2 (6 bases each). Per the germline V gene, CDR1 is MNHNS and CDR2 is SASEGT. The ends were cut back, 4 bases at V and 5 bases at J, with 14 bases in the middle. The CDR3 is made up of 14 amino acids. The CDR3 spells CASSGFGGQETQYF. In DNA form, the CDR3 reads TGTGCCAGCAGTGGGTTTGGGGGGCAGGAGACCCAGTACTTC.

This clonotype was seen ten or more times. The rearrangement uses TRBV20-1 and TRBJ2-3; D ambiguous. The germline V and J ends were trimmed by 5 bases and 1 base, with 13 bases remaining between them. The CDR3 consists of 14 residues. CDR1 is DFQATT, CDR2 SNEGSKA, per germline (reference sequence). The CDR3 bases are TGCAGTGCTTACCTGGACCGCCGCACAGATACGCAGTATTTT. This sequence encodes CSAYLDRRTDTQYF.

Of note for this clonotype: This may be a read error: a much more frequent sequence differs by one nucleotide. V usage is TRBV7-7 and J usage is TRBJ1-5; 9 bases are shared with TRBD1. This CDR3 region has 15 residues. Germline CDR1 reads SSHAT; CDR2 reads FNYEAQ (reference sequence). DNA for the CDR3: TGTGCTAGCAGCTATCGGACAGGGGCAGATCAGCCCCAGCATTTT. Its protein is CASSYRTGADQPQHF.

This clonotype was found a few times. V usage is TRBV4-3 and J usage is TRBJ2-1; TRBD2 matches 7 bases. Per the germline V gene, CDR1 is LGHNA and CDR2 is YSLEER. The CDR3 consists of 14 residues. The junction had 6 bases not matched to a gene; V was cut back by 1 base and J by 9 bases. CDR3 protein: CASSQALAYGEQFF. Written as DNA, the CDR3 is TGCGCCAGCAGCCAAGCACTAGCGTACGGTGAGCAGTTCTTC.

This clonotype was seen many times. The V gene is TRBV6-4, the J gene TRBJ2-6; D uncertain. V was pared by 3 bases and J by 1 base, with 7 bases between. Germline V gene lookup returns CDR1 MRHNA and CDR2 SNTAGT. This CDR3 region has 15 residues. CDR3 in amino acids: CASSDPRSGANVLTF. CDR3 nucleotide sequence: TGTGCCAGCAGTGATCCCCGTTCTGGGGCCAACGTCCTGACTTTC.

With regard to this clonotype: A much larger clone differs from this one at a single base, so this may be a read error. The chain combines TRBV5-4 with TRBJ2-3; TRBD1 is a possible D gene (6 bases). The CDR3 runs to 15 residues. Germline CDR1 SGHNT, CDR2 YYREEE (reference sequence). Trimming left V 4 bases short and J 5 bases short, with 17 bases between. CDR3 amino acids: CASSLGRTERDTQYF. CDR3 bases: TGTGCCAGCAGCCTGGGCAGGACAGAAAGAGATACGCAGTATTTT.

CDR3 loop: CASSYSDSPYSNQPQHF. CDR3 sequence (DNA): TGTGCCAGCAGTTACTCGGACAGCCCTTATAGCAATCAGCCCCAGCATTTT. The chain combines TRBV6-2 or TRBV6-3 with TRBJ1-5; D perhaps matches TRBD1 (6 bases). Germline CDR1 reads MNHEY; CDR2 reads SVGEGT. The CDR3 loop spans 17 amino acids. Trimming took 0 bases from V and 0 from J, leaving 12 bases between them.

On this clonotype itself: A much larger clone is a single base away; this may be a read error. The genes are TRBV4-1 and TRBJ2-1; possibly TRBD1 or TRBD2 for D (5 bases each). CDR1 MGHRA and CDR2 YSYEKL come from the germline V gene. The length of the CDR3 is 13 residues. The CDR3 loop reads CTSSPGPYNEQFF. The CDR3 bases are TGCACCAGCAGCCCGGGACCATACAATGAGCAGTTCTTC.

This clonotype has at least ten counts. The chain is built from TRBV5-1 and TRBJ2-5; no firm D call. Trimming left V 0 bases short and J 1 base short, with 7 bases between. This CDR3 has 14 residues. Germline V gives CDR1 SGHRS, CDR2 YFSETQ. CDR3 DNA: TGCGCCAGCAGCTTGGGAGGCAGCCAAGAGACCCAGTACTTC. Residues: CASSLGGSQETQYF.

The table lists this clonotype with a count of one. Just one base apart from a much larger clone, this may be a read error. The J gene is TRBJ2-2, the V gene TRBV30, with 9 bases matching TRBD1. Germline CDR1 reads GTSNPN; CDR2 reads SVGIG (reference sequence). CDR3 length equals 14 residues. This chain's CDR3 is CAWIQDRGTGEPFF. CDR3 bases: TGTGCCTGGATCCAGGACAGGGGCACCGGGGAGCCGTTTTTT.

This clonotype was picked up many times. CDR3: CASSDGGAGSYEQYF. The CDR3 DNA reads TGTGCCAGCAGTGATGGGGGGGCTGGGTCCTACGAGCAGTACTTC. The rearrangement links TRBV6-1 to TRBJ2-7, with a weak D call TRBD2 (7 bases). V was pared by 3 bases and J by 1 base, with 13 bases between. Germline V gene data show CDR1 as MNHNS and CDR2 as SASEGT. This CDR3 is 15 amino acids long.

At least ten counts were recorded for this clonotype. This chain connects TRBV5-5 to TRBJ1-6; D not certain. CDR3 length: 16 residues. Germline CDR1 reads SGHKS; CDR2 reads YYEKEE (reference sequence). Trimming stripped 2 bases from V and 2 bases from J, with 11 bases between. CDR3 nucleotides: TGTGCCAGCAGCTTACGACCGCTACCCTATAATTCACCCCTCCACTTT. Its translation: CASSLRPLPYNSPLHF.

This clonotype was seen repeatedly, ten times or more. This chain uses TRBV10-2 with TRBJ1-4; D remains ambiguous. Germline CDR1 is WSHSY and CDR2 is SAAADI. Trimming took off 5 bases at V and 5 bases at J, with 15 bases between the two ends. CDR3 length: 15 amino acids. The CDR3 DNA follows: TGCGCCAGCAGTCCCCATGGGAAGGAAAATGAAAAACTGTTTTTT. Translating gives CASSPHGKENEKLFF.

The chain carries TRBV20-1 and TRBJ2-4; the D gene is possibly TRBD2 (5 bases). Germline-derived CDR1 and CDR2 are DFQATT and SNEGSKA (reference sequence). This CDR3 region has 13 residues. Trimming removed 5 bases from V and 3 bases from J, with 11 bases in between. CDR3 sequence reads: CSASRVDKNIQYF. The DNA of the CDR3 is TGCAGTGCTTCGAGGGTTGACAAAAACATTCAGTACTTC.

In the case of this clonotype: This sequence may be a read error, since a much larger clone differs from it by one base. The chain recombines TRBV30 with TRBJ1-2; D ambiguous. The CDR3 is 11 residues long. Germline V CDR1 and CDR2: GTSNPN, SVGIG (reference sequence). The CDR3 DNA reads TGTGCCTGGAGTGCACAATATGGCTGCACCTTC. Translated: CAWSAQYGCTF.

This clonotype has at least ten counts. The CDR3 DNA reads as TGTGCCAGCAGACGGACCGGGACAGGGGTTTTCGAGCAGTACTTC. Translation: CASRRTGTGVFEQYF. The rearrangement joins TRBV5-6 to TRBJ2-7, with 10 bases matching TRBD1. The CDR3 is 15 amino acids. After removal of 5 bases from V and 6 bases from J, the junction contained 11 bases not matched to a gene. Germline V gene sequence: CDR1 SGHDT, CDR2 YYEEEE.

As regards this clonotype: This may be a read error, as it is one base from a much larger clone. This is likely a read error, given that the CDR3 carries no conserved phenylalanine or tryptophan at its end. The V and J genes are TRBV6-5 and TRBJ2-3; 9 bases are a match to TRBD1. Germline CDR1 reads MNHEY; CDR2 reads SVGAGI. The V gene end was trimmed by 5 bases and the J gene end by 4 bases; junction bases not matched to a gene: 7. CDR3 length equals 15 residues. CDR3 region: CASSTKTGGADTQYL. The CDR3 region has the DNA TGTGCCAGCAGTACCAAGACAGGGGGTGCAGATACGCAGTATCTT.

This clonotype was counted many times. V usage is TRBV29-1 and J usage is TRBJ2-7; D may match TRBD1 or TRBD2 (6 bases each). V lost 4 bases to trimming and J lost 0 bases, with 13 bases between them. The CDR3 runs 14 residues. CDR1 is SQVTM, CDR2 ANQGSEA, per germline. The CDR3 DNA sequence: TGCAGCGTTGTGGGTGAGGGGGGCTCCTACGAGCAGTACTTC. It is translated as CSVVGEGGSYEQYF.

Of note for this clonotype: Just one base apart from a much larger clone, this may be a read error. This sequence joins TRBV19 and TRBJ2-1, with 8 nucleotides matching TRBD2. This CDR3 has 14 amino acids. Losses at the gene ends were 7 bases for V and 2 bases for J; bases not matched to a gene: 4. CDR1 and CDR2 (germline): LNHDA, SQIVND (reference sequence). The CDR3 loop reads CASIGRGAYNEQFF. In nucleotides, the CDR3 is TGTGCCAGTATCGGGCGGGGGGCCTACAATGAGCAGTTCTTC.

Ten or more counts support this clonotype. The chain combines TRBV6-1 with TRBJ1-2; 7 bases agree with TRBD1. The trim removed 1 base at V and 2 bases at J, leaving 4 bases unmatched. The V gene's germline CDR1 is MNHNS and CDR2 SASEGT. The CDR3 contains 15 residues. The CDR3 is CASSEETGRNYGYTF. The CDR3 DNA sequence: TGTGCCAGCAGTGAAGAGACAGGGAGGAACTATGGCTACACCTTC.

The chain recombines TRBV30 with TRBJ1-3; D might be TRBD1 (5 bases). V lost 3 bases and J lost 0, with 12 bases in between. The CDR3 consists of 15 residues. Germline V gene lookup returns CDR1 GTSNPN and CDR2 SVGIG (reference sequence). The CDR3 here is CAWSRGLPSGNTIYF. The CDR3 DNA reads as TGTGCCTGGAGCCGGGGACTGCCCTCTGGAAACACCATATATTTT.

In its sample, this clonotype was seen a few times. V and J are TRBV27 and TRBJ2-1; no clear D. CDR3 length: 11 amino acids. V lost 3 bases and J 9 bases, leaving 6 bases between the germline ends. CDR1 is MNHEY, CDR2 SMNVEV, per germline (reference sequence). For the CDR3, the DNA is TGTGCCAGCAGTTTGTTGGGTGAGCAGTTCTTC. Translating gives CASSLLGEQFF.

This clonotype was observed many times. This chain joins TRBV6-1 and TRBJ2-3; unclear D gene. CDR3 size: 13 residues. V was clipped by 4 bases and J by 4 bases, with 9 bases between them. Germline V gene lookup returns CDR1 MNHNS and CDR2 SASEGT. The CDR3 sequence: CASSVMVSDTQYF. The CDR3, as DNA: TGTGCCAGCAGTGTCATGGTGTCAGATACGCAGTATTTT.

At least ten counts were recorded for this clonotype. The rearrangement links TRBV19 to TRBJ2-7, with 10 positions matching TRBD2. The V gene's germline CDR1 is LNHDA and CDR2 SQIVND (reference sequence). CDR3 length equals 14 residues. V gave up 2 bases and J gave up 6 bases; unmatched junction bases: 4. The CDR3 protein is CASSISGRVREQYF. DNA of the CDR3: TGTGCCAGTAGTATAAGCGGGAGGGTTCGCGAGCAGTACTTC.